This passage covers 27 T cell receptor beta chains from one sample sequenced in a study of neoadjuvant anti-PD-1 for oral cavity cancer. Generated by immunoSEQ multiplex PCR, the TCRdb table keeps only in-frame clones and is missing some. The table has 14,000 or so clones, approximately 70% seen once; the top ten hold less than 3.5%. The material sequenced was PBMCs, taken before nivolumab (anti-PD-1) treatment. These receptors were taken from a person aged 40 to 85 with oral cavity squamous cell carcinoma.

The chain employs TRBV7-8 and TRBJ1-5, with D perhaps TRBD1 (5 bases). The V gene's germline CDR1 is SGHVS and CDR2 FQNEAQ. V was pared by 0 bases and J by 1 base, with 22 bases between. The CDR3 totals 20 residues. The CDR3, as DNA: TGTGCCAGCAGCTTAGCGGGGCAGGGTATAGTTTTCTGGAGCAATCAGCCCCAGCATTTT. Residues: CASSLAGQGIVFWSNQPQHF.

The chain joins TRBV30 to TRBJ1-2, with D uncertain. CDR1 and CDR2 from the germline V gene are GTSNPN and SVGIG (reference sequence). V shed 3 bases and J shed 7 bases, with 6 bases lying between them. The CDR3 extends over 10 amino acids. The DNA for the CDR3 is TGTGCCTGGAGAAAGGGTGGCTACACCTTC. It encodes CAWRKGGYTF.

The genes are TRBV6-6 and TRBJ2-1; tentative D call: TRBD2 (6 bases). The CDR3 has 16 amino acids. Germline V lookup: CDR1 MNHNY, CDR2 SVGAGI (reference sequence). V lost 6 bases and J lost 1, with 16 bases in between. The CDR3 reads CASSYGASASYNEQFF. The CDR3, as DNA: TGTGCCAGCAGCTACGGGGCTAGCGCGTCCTACAATGAGCAGTTCTTC.

This chain uses TRBV27 with TRBJ1-5; no clear D. Germline V gene sequence: CDR1 MNHEY, CDR2 SMNVEV (reference sequence). V lost 0 bases and J lost 11, with 8 bases in between. The CDR3 covers 12 residues. CDR3: CASSLSGGTQHF. Here the CDR3 DNA reads TGTGCCAGCAGTTTATCGGGAGGGACCCAGCATTTT.

The gene calls are TRBV4-1 and TRBJ2-3; TRBD2 is a possible D gene (6 bases). Trimming shortened V by 2 bases and J by 4 bases, and 16 bases separated the two germline ends. The CDR3 consists of 16 residues. Per the germline V gene, CDR1 is MGHRA and CDR2 is YSYEKL. In DNA, the CDR3 is TGCGCCAGCAGCCAACCTTCGCGGGGAGTATCAGATACGCAGTATTTT. Encoded protein: CASSQPSRGVSDTQYF.

This chain connects TRBV27 to TRBJ2-1, with D possibly TRBD2 on 6 matching bases. The CDR3 is 15 residues long. V was shortened by 6 bases and J by 2 bases, with 14 bases between the two germline ends. CDR1 is MNHEY and CDR2 is SMNVEV in the germline V gene (reference sequence). The CDR3 DNA sequence: TGTGCCAGCAGCCTTAGCGGAAAAGCCTACAATGAGCAGTTCTTC. The encoded protein is CASSLSGKAYNEQFF.

Only one count was recorded for this clone. This chain links TRBV9 with TRBJ2-3, with D hard to call. Trimming pared 2 bases from V and 3 bases from J, leaving 7 bases between. This CDR3 has 13 residues. Germline assignment: CDR1 SGDLS and CDR2 YYNGEE. CDR3 protein: CASSVSSTDTQYF. The CDR3 DNA reads TGTGCCAGCAGCGTTTCCTCGACAGATACGCAGTATTTT.

The chain couples TRBV4-2 to TRBJ2-3; no clear D gene. This CDR3 contains 14 residues. Trimming removed 0 bases from V and 1 base from J, with 5 bases in between. Germline V gives CDR1 LGHNA, CDR2 YNFKEQ. Here the CDR3 reads CASSQDRGTDTQYF. Here the CDR3 DNA reads TGTGCCAGCAGCCAAGATCGGGGCACAGATACGCAGTATTTT.

V is TRBV7-2 and J is TRBJ1-4, with D uncertain. CDR1 is SGHTA and CDR2 is FQGNSA in the germline V gene. This CDR3 comprises 15 residues. V was trimmed by 5 bases and J by 0 bases, leaving 10 bases between them. The CDR3 region has the DNA TGTGCCAGCAGCCCATACATCCCAACTAATGAAAAACTGTTTTTT. This sequence encodes CASSPYIPTNEKLFF. The full variable domain, with the rest looked up from reference TRBV7-2 and TRBJ1-4, is GAGVSQSPSNKVTEKGKDVELRCDPISGHTALYWYRQSLGQGLEFLIYFQGNSAPDKSGLPSDRFSAERTGGSVSTLTIQRTQQEDSAVYLCASSPYIPTNEKLFFGSGTQLSVL.

This CDR3 is CASSQEPGELFF. In DNA form, the CDR3 reads TGCGCCAGCAGCCAAGAACCCGGGGAGCTGTTTTTT. The chain links TRBV4-1 to TRBJ2-2; no clear D gene. The CDR3 extends over 12 amino acids. Germline loops: CDR1 MGHRA, CDR2 YSYEKL. V was shortened by 0 bases and J by 6 bases, with 2 bases between the two germline ends.

The V and J genes are TRBV10-2 and TRBJ2-3; D gene unclear. CDR3 length: 11 residues. Germline values: CDR1 WSHSY, CDR2 SAAADI. The V end lost 6 bases, the J end lost 6 bases, and 7 bases lay between the germline ends. CDR3 in amino acids: CASSYADTQYF. As DNA, the CDR3 is TGCGCCAGCAGCTACGCGGATACGCAGTATTTT.

The V and J genes are TRBV9 and TRBJ1-2, with D possibly matching TRBD1 (5 bases). In germline, CDR1 is SGDLS, CDR2 YYNGEE. The ends were cut back, 0 bases at V and 6 bases at J, with 9 bases in the middle. This CDR3 comprises 13 residues. CDR3 bases: TGTGCCAGCAGCGTAGGAGGGGATCATGGCTACACCTTC. Encoded protein: CASSVGGDHGYTF.

V and J are TRBV29-1 and TRBJ2-5, with TRBD1 identical over 7 bases. V shed 1 base and J 3 bases; nucleotides not matched to a gene: 14. CDR3 length: 17 amino acids. Germline values: CDR1 SQVTM, CDR2 ANQGSEA. The CDR3 sequence: CSVEVPALRDRKETQYF. The CDR3 DNA reads as TGCAGCGTTGAAGTTCCCGCGCTCCGGGACAGAAAAGAGACCCAGTACTTC. The full variable domain, rest sourced from reference TRBV29-1 and TRBJ2-5, is SAVISQKPSRDICQRGTSLTIQCQVDSQVTMMFWYRQQPGQSLTLIATANQGSEATYESGFVIDKFPISRPNLTFSTLTVSNMSPEDSSIYLCSVEVPALRDRKETQYFGPGTRLLVL.

The chain has TRBV28 and TRBJ2-7; D unclear. This CDR3 spans 15 amino acids. V dropped 4 bases and J dropped 2 bases, with 15 bases sitting between them. Germline V lookup: CDR1 MDHEN, CDR2 SYDVKM. CDR3 nucleotides: TGTGCCAGCAGTTCCCCCTCTAACACGGCCTACGAGCAGTACTTC. Translation gives CASSSPSNTAYEQYF.

The V and J genes are TRBV10-3 and TRBJ2-2; 7 bases fit TRBD1. With 6 bases clipped from V and 0 bases from J, the junction kept 7 bases outside the gene matches. This CDR3 region has 16 residues. Germline lookup yields CDR1 ENHRY and CDR2 SYGVKD. DNA of the CDR3: TGTGCCATCAGCGGTCCGGGACAGTCGAACACCGGGGAGCTGTTTTTT. It codes for CAISGPGQSNTGELFF.

The V and J genes are TRBV27 and TRBJ1-5; TRBD1 matches at 9 bases. This CDR3 spans 15 amino acids. The V segment lost 5 bases and the J segment 4 bases; nucleotides outside the gene matches: 6. Germline V gives CDR1 MNHEY, CDR2 SMNVEV (reference sequence). The CDR3 nucleotides read TGTGCCAGCAGTCCCCGGACAGGGGCAAATCAGCCCCAGCATTTT. This codes for CASSPRTGANQPQHF.

This clone was counted only a few times. The rearrangement uses TRBV19 and TRBJ1-1, with 7 bases that match TRBD1. The V gene end was trimmed by 5 bases and the J gene end by 1 base; junction bases not matched to a gene: 7. The CDR3 is 15 amino acids. Germline loops: CDR1 LNHDA, CDR2 SQIVND (reference sequence). The CDR3 sequence: CASSLTDRENTEAFF. The CDR3 DNA sequence: TGTGCCAGTAGTCTAACCGACAGGGAGAACACTGAAGCTTTCTTT. Filled out from reference TRBV19 and TRBJ1-1, the complete variable domain reads DGGITQSPKYLFRKEGQNVTLSCEQNLNHDAMYWYRQDPGQGLRLIYYSQIVNDFQKGDIAEGYSVSREKKESFPLTVTSAQKNPTAFYLCASSLTDRENTEAFFGQGTRLTVV.

V usage is TRBV7-8 and J usage is TRBJ2-1; TRBD1 agrees at 8 bases. Germline-derived CDR1 and CDR2 are SGHVS and FQNEAQ. The V and J ends lost 7 bases and 9 bases, in that order; junction bases with no gene match: 20. This CDR3 is built from 17 residues. The CDR3 nucleotides read TGTGCCAGCATCCTCGGACCGGACAGGGTTGTAGTACGTGAGCAGTTCTTC. Translated: CASILGPDRVVVREQFF.

The sample holds a few counts of this clone. Here the CDR3 reads CASSPRRVWQPQHF. CDR3 nucleotide sequence: TGTGCCAGTAGTCCCCGAAGGGTTTGGCAGCCCCAGCATTTT. The V and J genes are TRBV19 and TRBJ1-5; D call uncertain. This CDR3 spans 14 amino acids. Trimming removed 5 bases at V and 7 bases at J, with 15 bases between. Germline CDR1 LNHDA, CDR2 SQIVND (reference sequence).

This chain joins TRBV2 and TRBJ1-6; no clear D. This CDR3 has 14 amino acids. V was shortened by 3 bases and J by 10 bases, with 13 bases between the two germline ends. Looked up from germline, CDR1 is SNHLY and CDR2 is FYNNEI. CDR3 nucleotide sequence: TGTGCCAGCAGTGACAGCCGGTTTGTGTCACCCCTCCACTTT. Translating gives CASSDSRFVSPLHF.

This chain joins TRBV4-2 and TRBJ1-3; D unclear. V lost 0 bases, J lost 4 bases, and 4 bases lay in between. Germline V gene data show CDR1 as LGHNA and CDR2 as YNFKEQ. The length of the CDR3 is 13 residues. CDR3 loop: CASSQESGNTIYF. For the CDR3, the DNA is TGTGCCAGCAGCCAAGAGTCCGGAAACACCATATATTTT.

The chain is built from TRBV5-1 and TRBJ2-7; TRBD1 is a possible D gene (5 bases). The V and J ends lost 0 bases and 0 bases respectively, with 13 bases between them. The CDR3 extends over 16 amino acids. CDR1 and CDR2 from the germline V gene are SGHRS and YFSETQ. CDR3 bases: TGCGCCAGCAGCTTGGCCGCGTCAGGGTACTCCTACGAGCAGTACTTC. Translation: CASSLAASGYSYEQYF.

The chain uses TRBV10-1 and TRBJ2-7; D remains ambiguous. Trimming stripped 4 bases from V and 5 bases from J, with 12 bases between. The CDR3 has 13 amino acids. Germline V gives CDR1 WNHNN, CDR2 SYGVQD (reference sequence). This chain's CDR3 is CASSAAQSNEQYF. The CDR3 bases are TGCGCCAGCAGTGCGGCCCAGTCGAACGAGCAGTACTTC.

The chain joins TRBV30 to TRBJ2-2; TRBD1 matches 12 bases. The CDR3 is 18 residues long. The trim removed 5 bases at V and 1 base at J, leaving 11 bases unmatched. The germline gives CDR1 GTSNPN, CDR2 SVGIG (reference sequence). For the CDR3, the DNA is TGTGCCTGGGGATTCCGGGACAGGGGGCCCCAGAACACCGGGGAGCTGTTTTTT. It encodes CAWGFRDRGPQNTGELFF.

The chain recombines TRBV5-1 with TRBJ2-7; the match to TRBD1 covers 8 bases. J gave up 4 bases and V 3 bases, and 6 bases lay outside the gene matches. This CDR3 is 14 amino acids long. The germline V gene encodes CDR1 SGHRS and CDR2 YFSETQ. The CDR3 loop is CASSSSGGHYEQYF. In DNA form, the CDR3 reads TGCGCCAGCAGCTCATCAGGGGGCCATTACGAGCAGTACTTC. The full variable domain, completed using reference TRBV5-1 and TRBJ2-7, is KAGVTQTPRYLIKTRGQQVTLSCSPISGHRSVSWYQQTPGQGLQFLFEYFSETQRNKGNFPGRFSGRQFSNSRSEMNVSTLELGDSALYLCASSSSGGHYEQYFGPGTRLTVT.

This clone was picked up one time. This rearrangement joins TRBV2 to TRBJ2-1; the D gene is possibly TRBD1 (5 bases). V lost 3 bases to trimming and J lost 4 bases, with 22 bases between them. The CDR3 is made up of 18 amino acids. Germline CDR1 reads SNHLY; CDR2 reads FYNNEI. CDR3 protein: CASSDAQGTFHVYNEQFF. In DNA form, the CDR3 reads TGTGCCAGCAGTGACGCGCAGGGAACTTTCCACGTATACAATGAGCAGTTCTTC. Drawing the rest from reference TRBV2 and TRBJ2-1, the complete variable domain is EPEVTQTPSHQVTQMGQEVILRCVPISNHLYFYWYRQILGQKVEFLVSFYNNEISEKSEIFDDQFSVERPDGSNFTLKIRSTKLEDSAMYFCASSDAQGTFHVYNEQFFGPGTRLTVL.

The CDR3 nucleotides read TGCAGCGTTGAATCGCTGGGTAACAGTGACTACAATGAGCAGTTCTTC. Translating gives CSVESLGNSDYNEQFF. The V gene is TRBV29-1, the J gene TRBJ2-1; D is uncertain. The CDR3 has 16 residues. Trimming left V 2 bases short and J 3 bases short, with 17 bases between. Germline-derived CDR1 and CDR2 are SQVTM and ANQGSEA.